This TCR beta chain was profiled in a study of cytomegalovirus exposure and HLA in healthy donors. Study as a whole: As released early, the data held 65 million to 90 million unique TCRs from HLA-typed donors. General study findings and limits: Reports state that TCR beta sequences accurately predicted most subjects' HLA-A and HLA-B alleles. Investigators reported more than 150 TCR beta chains as tied to cytomegalovirus. In a later analysis, compared with equally common non-associated chains, HLA-associated beta chains were more expanded.

Regarding this clone: The antigen is not known.

From germline, CDR1 is MDHEN and CDR2 SYDVKM. The V segment lost 7 bases and the J segment 7 bases; nucleotides outside the gene matches: 10. The CDR3 is 14 residues long. The PCR had 60 Vbeta and 13 Jbeta primers. The repertoire was sequenced with immunoSEQ multiplex PCR; TCRdb's copy has only in-frame clones and lacks some. Of roughly 170,000 clones in the sample, 84% were seen once. Sequencing used PBMCs. This chain connects TRBV28 to TRBJ2-1; 7 bases are a match to TRBD1. This clonotype was obtained from a man aged 18 to 30 in good health and CMV-seronegative. The CDR3 reads CASTLGTDYNEQFF. In DNA form, the CDR3 reads TGTGCCAGCACCCTCGGGACAGACTATAATGAGCAGTTCTTC. Looking up the rest from reference TRBV28 and TRBJ2-1 gives the full variable domain: DVKVTQSSRYLVKRTGEKVFLECVQDMDHENMFWYRQDPGLGLRLIYFSYDVKMKEKGDIPEGYSVSREKKERFSLILESASTNQTSMYLCASTLGTDYNEQFFGPGTRLTVL.